The source of this T cell receptor (beta chain) is a study of cytomegalovirus exposure and HLA in healthy donors. This CDR3 has 16 residues. V was clipped by 4 bases and J by 7 bases; unmatched bases: 7. The germline gives CDR1 SGHRS, CDR2 YFSETQ. 13 Jbeta primers and 60 Vbeta primers were used for the PCR. Assay: immunoSEQ multiplex PCR; the TCRdb copy retains only in-frame clones and omits some. Found here are more than 65,000 clones, about 78% of them singletons; the top ten hold 5.5% to 7.5%. The sample consisted of PBMCs. This TCR was recovered from a man aged 18 to 29 in good health and CMV-seropositive. The J gene is TRBJ2-4, the V gene TRBV5-1, with 14 positions matching TRBD2. CDR3: CASSPGLAGGGNIQYF. As DNA, the CDR3 is TGCGCCAGCAGCCCCGGACTAGCGGGGGGAGGGAACATTCAGTACTTC.